These 15 T cell receptor beta chains were all obtained from the same sample, sequenced in a study of shared clonotypes between healthy human individuals. Method: immunoSEQ multiplex PCR; TCRdb's copy keeps in-frame clones and lacks some. The repertoire holds roughly 530,000 clones, with 90% to 96% as singletons. Sample: naive CD4+ T cells sorted from blood. Subset specified: CD45RA+ positively selected. Receptor source: a woman aged 25 to 39 in good health.

The V gene is TRBV27, the J gene TRBJ1-4; D not certain. Germline V gives CDR1 MNHEY, CDR2 SMNVEV (reference sequence). The CDR3 is made up of 14 amino acids. Trimming stripped 3 bases from V and 3 bases from J, with 8 bases between. The CDR3 loop is CASSFRRANEKLFF. In DNA, the CDR3 is TGTGCCAGCAGTTTTCGACGGGCTAATGAAAAACTGTTTTTT.

Points on this clone: One junction end disagrees with the germline gene, perhaps due to a read error. J is TRBJ1-2 and V is TRBV18; D is perhaps TRBD1 (5 bases). This CDR3 contains 13 residues. Germline V gene lookup returns CDR1 KGHSH and CDR2 LQKENI. CDR3 nucleotide sequence: TGTGCCAGCTCAATCACAGGCCAGGGCCCGTTCCCATTC. Translation: CASSITGQGPFPF.

The chain uses TRBV28 and TRBJ2-7; TRBD2 aligns across 9 bases. The CDR3 contains 13 residues. CDR1 is MDHEN, CDR2 SYDVKM, per germline. V trimming: 4 bases; J trimming: 7 bases; junction bases outside the gene matches: 5. The CDR3 DNA is TGTGCCAGCAGTTCAGGCGGGGGGGAGGAGCAGTACTTC. Its protein is CASSSGGGEEQYF.

The gene calls are TRBV6-1 and TRBJ1-2; D perhaps matches TRBD1 (6 bases). V lost 4 bases and J lost 0, with 12 bases in between. The CDR3 covers 15 residues. CDR1 is MNHNS, CDR2 SASEGT, per germline. CDR3 region: CASSAQGPANYGYTF. The DNA of the CDR3 is TGTGCCAGCAGTGCCCAGGGGCCCGCTAACTATGGCTACACCTTC.

The V gene is TRBV28, the J gene TRBJ1-6; TRBD1 matches 11 bases. The V gene's germline CDR1 is MDHEN and CDR2 SYDVKM. CDR3 length: 15 amino acids. The ends lost 4 bases at V and 10 bases at J; junction bases unmatched: 6. CDR3 protein: CASSYRTGGGSPLHF. In nucleotides, the CDR3 is TGTGCCAGCAGTTACAGGACAGGGGGCGGATCACCCCTCCACTTT.

V gene TRBV10-1 combines with J gene TRBJ2-1; no firm D call. Germline V gene sequence: CDR1 WNHNN, CDR2 SYGVQD (reference sequence). V lost 2 bases, J lost 0 bases, and 8 bases lay in between. This CDR3 comprises 15 residues. This CDR3 reads CASSEGGSSYNEQFF. Written as DNA, the CDR3 is TGCGCCAGCAGTGAGGGCGGTAGCTCCTACAATGAGCAGTTCTTC.

The rearrangement links TRBV28 to TRBJ2-5; 9 positions agree with TRBD1. CDR1 is MDHEN and CDR2 is SYDVKM in the germline V gene. V was pared by 5 bases and J by 3 bases, with 10 bases of the junction left unmatched. This CDR3 comprises 16 residues. CDR3 DNA sequence: TGTGCCAGCAGTCCCGACTACAGGGGGCTCAAAGAGACCCAGTACTTC. Its protein is CASSPDYRGLKETQYF.

In this sample, this clone turned up once. The chain employs TRBV28 and TRBJ1-5; 11 nucleotides match TRBD1. Germline V gene sequence: CDR1 MDHEN, CDR2 SYDVKM. This CDR3 has 19 amino acids. The V gene end was trimmed by 1 base and the J gene end by 6 bases; junction bases not matched to a gene: 14. The CDR3 spells CASSLSYLRTGGRGQPQHF. The CDR3 DNA follows: TGTGCCAGCAGTTTATCCTACCTGAGGACAGGGGGCCGTGGTCAGCCCCAGCATTTT.

The V gene is TRBV6-6, the J gene TRBJ2-2; tentatively, D is TRBD2 (6 bases). Trimming left V 7 bases short and J 5 bases short, with 17 bases between. Per germline, CDR1 MNHNY and CDR2 SVGAGI (reference sequence). The CDR3 has 15 residues. As DNA, the CDR3 is TGTGCCAGCATGTGGAGGGCGGTCGAGACCGGGGAGCTGTTTTTT. Its protein product is CASMWRAVETGELFF.

The CDR3 loop reads CASSRSGRTGELFF. The CDR3 nucleotides read TGTGCCAGCAGCCGTTCGGGGAGGACCGGGGAGCTGTTTTTT. V is TRBV7-6 and J is TRBJ2-2; tentatively, D is TRBD2 (6 bases). V lost 5 bases and J 5 bases, leaving 12 bases between the germline ends. This CDR3 comprises 14 residues. Germline values: CDR1 SGHVS, CDR2 FNYEAQ.

The V call is TRBV7-8, the J call TRBJ2-7; D might be TRBD1 (5 bases). This CDR3 is built from 17 residues. The germline V gene encodes CDR1 SGHVS and CDR2 FQNEAQ. Trimming stripped 1 base from V and 3 bases from J, with 19 bases between. CDR3 bases: TGTGCCAGCAGCTTAGTCAAGGGGCGAAGATCCTTCTACGAGCAGTACTTC. This encodes CASSLVKGRRSFYEQYF.

This chain connects TRBV5-6 to TRBJ1-2; D is uncertain. Looked up from germline, CDR1 is SGHDT and CDR2 is YYEEEE. The CDR3 runs to 12 residues. The ends were cut back, 4 bases at V and 4 bases at J, with 8 bases in the middle. The CDR3: CASSRDPYGYTF. The CDR3 coding sequence is TGTGCCAGCAGCCGAGATCCCTATGGCTACACCTTC. Full variable domain (remainder filled in from reference TRBV5-6 and TRBJ1-2): DAGVTQSPTHLIKTRGQQVTLRCSPKSGHDTVSWYQQALGQGPQFIFQYYEEEERQRGNFPDRFSGHQFPNYSSELNVNALLLGDSALYLCASSRDPYGYTFGSGTRLTVV.

The V gene is TRBV11-2, the J gene TRBJ2-6; D gene uncertain. V was cut by 4 bases and J by 1 base, with 14 bases left in between. CDR1 and CDR2 (germline): SGHAT, FQNNGV. The CDR3 is 17 residues long. This CDR3 is CASSSTPLLSGANVLTF. The DNA of the CDR3 is TGTGCCAGCAGCTCGACCCCTCTTCTTTCTGGGGCCAACGTCCTGACTTTC.

The J gene is TRBJ2-7, the V gene TRBV6-1; 12 nucleotides agree with TRBD2. With V trimmed by 2 bases and J by 5 bases, 4 bases remained unmatched. CDR3 length: 15 amino acids. CDR1 and CDR2 (germline): MNHNS, SASEGT. In DNA, the CDR3 is TGTGCCAGCAGTGAACTAGCGGGAGGGGTCGACGAGCAGTACTTC. Residues: CASSELAGGVDEQYF.

About this clone itself: Other nucleotide sequences in the sample specify the same CDR3. This chain uses TRBV15 with TRBJ2-6; D unresolved. The V gene's germline CDR1 is LNHNV and CDR2 YYDKDF (reference sequence). Trimming took off 0 bases at V and 0 bases at J, with 3 bases between the two ends. The CDR3 has 15 amino acids. The CDR3 region has the DNA TGTGCCACCAGCAGAGACCTCTCTGGGGCCAACGTCCTGACTTTC. Its protein is CATSRDLSGANVLTF.